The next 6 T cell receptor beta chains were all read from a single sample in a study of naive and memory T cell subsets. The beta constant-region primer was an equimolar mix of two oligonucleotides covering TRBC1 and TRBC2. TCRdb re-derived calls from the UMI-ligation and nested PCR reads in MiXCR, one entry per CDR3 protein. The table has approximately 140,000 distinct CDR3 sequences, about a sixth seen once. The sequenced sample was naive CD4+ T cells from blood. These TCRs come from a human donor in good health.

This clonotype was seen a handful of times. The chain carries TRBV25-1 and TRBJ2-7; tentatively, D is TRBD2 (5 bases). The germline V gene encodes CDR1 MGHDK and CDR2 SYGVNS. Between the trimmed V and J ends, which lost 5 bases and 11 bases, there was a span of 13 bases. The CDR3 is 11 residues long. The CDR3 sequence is CASSQLEVEYF. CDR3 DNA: TGTGCCAGCAGTCAACTAGAGGTTGAGTACTTC.

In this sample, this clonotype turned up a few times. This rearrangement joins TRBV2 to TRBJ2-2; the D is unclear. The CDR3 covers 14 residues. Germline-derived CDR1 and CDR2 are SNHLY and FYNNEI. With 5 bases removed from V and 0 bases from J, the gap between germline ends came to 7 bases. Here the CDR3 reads CASSSETNTGELFF. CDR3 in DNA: TGTGCCAGCAGTTCCGAGACGAACACCGGGGAGCTGTTTTTT.

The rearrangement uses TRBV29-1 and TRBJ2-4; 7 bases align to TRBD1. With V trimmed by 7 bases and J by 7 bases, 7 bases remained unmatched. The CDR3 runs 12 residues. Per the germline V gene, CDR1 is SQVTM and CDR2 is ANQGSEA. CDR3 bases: TGCAGCGAACGGGACAGTTCGAACATTCAGTACTTC. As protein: CSERDSSNIQYF.

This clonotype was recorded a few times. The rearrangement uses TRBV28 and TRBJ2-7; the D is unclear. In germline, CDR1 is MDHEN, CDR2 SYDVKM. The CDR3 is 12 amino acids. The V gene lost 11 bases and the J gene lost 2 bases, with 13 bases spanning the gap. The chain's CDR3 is CASRTAPYEQYF. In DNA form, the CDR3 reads TGTGCCTCCCGGACGGCTCCCTACGAGCAGTACTTC.

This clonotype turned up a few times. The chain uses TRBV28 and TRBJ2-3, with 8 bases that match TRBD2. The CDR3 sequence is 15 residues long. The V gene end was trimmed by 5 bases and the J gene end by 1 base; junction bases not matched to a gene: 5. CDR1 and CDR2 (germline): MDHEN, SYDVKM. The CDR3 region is CASSDPAGGTDTQYF. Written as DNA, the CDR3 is TGTGCCAGCAGTGATCCAGCGGGAGGCACAGATACGCAGTATTTT.

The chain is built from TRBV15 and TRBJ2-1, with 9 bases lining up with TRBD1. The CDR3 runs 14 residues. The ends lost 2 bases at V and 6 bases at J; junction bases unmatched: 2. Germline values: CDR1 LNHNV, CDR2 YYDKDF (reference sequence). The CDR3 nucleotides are TGTGCCACCAGCAGAATGGGACAGGGCAATGAGCAGTTCTTC. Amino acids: CATSRMGQGNEQFF.